This TCR beta chain was sequenced in a study of post-analysis software for immune sequencing data. A note on this clonotype: Its matching antigen is unknown.

Unique molecular identifiers featured in each of the TCR beta cDNA libraries. Researchers reported approximately 480,000 cDNA molecules coming from about 0.98 to 11 million T cells. In TCRdb, the PCR reads were re-called with MiXCR into one record per CDR3 protein. The table records hundreds of thousands of distinct CDR3 sequences, roughly three fifths of them present only once. The CDR3 has 13 residues. From germline, CDR1 is SQVTM and CDR2 ANQGSEA. V dropped 4 bases and J dropped 2; count of bases not matched to a gene: 3. Study outcomes and limitations: People with multiple sclerosis had a significantly lower normalized Chao1 diversity than controls did. Patients showed TRBV5-6, TRBV5-1 and TRBV20-1 among roughly 5 TRBV segments more frequent than in controls.

Material for sequencing was blood. V gene TRBV29-1 combines with J gene TRBJ2-3, with 7 positions matching TRBD1. The sequence was collected from a girl aged 2 to 9 with multiple sclerosis. The CDR3 region has the DNA TGCAGCGTTGGGGGGACAGCCACAGATACGCAGTATTTT. This translates into CSVGGTATDTQYF.